This is a list of T cell receptor beta chains from one sample in a study of T cell responses to AZD1222 COVID-19 vaccine. Sequencing was performed with immunoSEQ multiplex PCR; in TCRdb, only in-frame clones are kept and a portion is missing. The sample includes fewer than 200,000 clones, approximately 94% seen only once; the top ten take about 1.5%. The sequencing used peripheral blood, collected 28 days after the second AZD1222 dose. Receptors were obtained from an adult who received the AZD1222 COVID-19 vaccine. Both conserved end residues are part of each CDR3. A D gene is named only where the DNA matches it firmly. Clone size is shown for a subset of rows, as once, few, many or a class of expanded clone.

j_call: TRBJ2-1; v_call: TRBV7-6; d_call: TRBD2; clone_size: .; cdr3_nt: TGTGCCAGCAGCTTACGATTTAATCTAGCGGGAGTGGGCTACAATGAGCAGTTCTTC; cdr3_aa: CASSLRFNLAGVGYNEQFF
j_call: TRBJ1-2; v_call: TRBV7-2; d_call: .; clone_size: .; cdr3_nt: TGTGCCAGCAGCGTCACAGAGAACTATGGCTACACCTTC; cdr3_aa: CASSVTENYGYTF
j_call: TRBJ1-1; v_call: TRBV2; d_call: .; clone_size: .; cdr3_nt: TGTGCCAGCAGTGAATGGTCCCCCGACACTGAAGCTTTCTTT; cdr3_aa: CASSEWSPDTEAFF
j_call: TRBJ1-6; v_call: TRBV4-3; d_call: .; clone_size: .; cdr3_nt: TGCGCCAGCAGCCACCTCGACGGGCCCCTCCACTTT; cdr3_aa: CASSHLDGPLHF
j_call: TRBJ1-1; v_call: TRBV3-1/TRBV3-2; d_call: .; clone_size: .; cdr3_nt: TGTGCCAGCAGCCACGGGGGATACACTGAAGCTTTCTTT; cdr3_aa: CASSHGGYTEAFF
j_call: TRBJ1-2; v_call: TRBV30; d_call: .; clone_size: .; cdr3_nt: TGTGCCTGGATTCTAACAGGGAATAACTATGGCTACACCTTC; cdr3_aa: CAWILTGNNYGYTF
j_call: TRBJ2-7; v_call: TRBV6-5; d_call: .; clone_size: .; cdr3_nt: TGTGCCAGCATAGCGGCAGGGGGTCTAAACTACGAGCAGTACTTC; cdr3_aa: CASIAAGGLNYEQYF
j_call: TRBJ1-2; v_call: TRBV18; d_call: .; clone_size: .; cdr3_nt: TGTGCCAGCTCTCCAAATCAACAGGTTAACTATGGCTACACCTTC; cdr3_aa: CASSPNQQVNYGYTF
j_call: TRBJ2-1; v_call: TRBV7-2; d_call: .; clone_size: .; cdr3_nt: TGTGCCAGCAGCTTTAGGGGGATAGGTAGTTCACCCTTCTTC; cdr3_aa: CASSFRGIGSSPFF
j_call: TRBJ2-7; v_call: TRBV11-2; d_call: .; clone_size: .; cdr3_nt: TGTGCCAGCAGCCGCGGTGGCAGGGACCACGAGCAGTACTTC; cdr3_aa: CASSRGGRDHEQYF
j_call: TRBJ2-2; v_call: TRBV6-4; d_call: .; clone_size: .; cdr3_nt: TGTGCCAGCAGTGACTGGACAAACACCGGGGAGCTGTTTTTT; cdr3_aa: CASSDWTNTGELFF
j_call: TRBJ1-5; v_call: TRBV4-3; d_call: .; clone_size: .; cdr3_nt: TGCGCCAGCAGCCAAAGCCGAAGAGTGGGTCAGCCCCAGCATTTT; cdr3_aa: CASSQSRRVGQPQHF
j_call: TRBJ1-2; v_call: TRBV15; d_call: .; clone_size: few; cdr3_nt: TGTGCCACCAGCAGAGATCTTACAGGCTACACCTTC; cdr3_aa: CATSRDLTGYTF
j_call: TRBJ1-2; v_call: TRBV18; d_call: TRBD1; clone_size: .; cdr3_nt: TGTGCCAGCTCATCGACAGGGGCGACTAACTATGGCTACACCTTC; cdr3_aa: CASSSTGATNYGYTF
j_call: TRBJ2-5; v_call: TRBV7-6; d_call: TRBD2; clone_size: .; cdr3_nt: TGTGCCAGCAGCCCCCTCGGGACTAGCGGGAGAGAGACCCAGTACTTC; cdr3_aa: CASSPLGTSGRETQYF
j_call: TRBJ1-4; v_call: TRBV19; d_call: TRBD1; clone_size: once; cdr3_nt: TGTGCCAGTAGTCTCCAGGGGGCTGGTGAAAAACTGTTTTTT; cdr3_aa: CASSLQGAGEKLFF
j_call: TRBJ2-5; v_call: TRBV29-1; d_call: .; clone_size: .; cdr3_nt: TGCAGCGTTGACCGAGGAGGGCAAGAGACCCAGTACTTC; cdr3_aa: CSVDRGGQETQYF
j_call: TRBJ1-2; v_call: TRBV2; d_call: .; clone_size: .; cdr3_nt: TGTGCCAGCGTGCTGCGGGGGATCTACTATGGCTACACCTTC; cdr3_aa: CASVLRGIYYGYTF
j_call: TRBJ2-3; v_call: TRBV4-2; d_call: .; clone_size: .; cdr3_nt: TGTGCCAGCAGCCAGGAAGTCCGGGACTGGGGCACAGATACGCAGTATTTT; cdr3_aa: CASSQEVRDWGTDTQYF
j_call: TRBJ1-5; v_call: TRBV15; d_call: .; clone_size: .; cdr3_nt: TGTGCCACCAGCAGAGATCTCCCAGATCAGCCCCAGCATTTT; cdr3_aa: CATSRDLPDQPQHF
j_call: TRBJ1-1; v_call: TRBV19; d_call: .; clone_size: .; cdr3_nt: TGTGCCAGTAGTATAGTAGAGAACACTGAAGCTTTCTTT; cdr3_aa: CASSIVENTEAFF
j_call: TRBJ1-2; v_call: TRBV14; d_call: .; clone_size: .; cdr3_nt: TGTGCCAGCAGCCACGGGGGACTCTATGGCTACACCTTC; cdr3_aa: CASSHGGLYGYTF
j_call: TRBJ1-6; v_call: TRBV7-9; d_call: .; clone_size: .; cdr3_nt: TGTGCCAGCAGCTTAGCCGAGTATGGTTCACCCCTCCACTTT; cdr3_aa: CASSLAEYGSPLHF
j_call: TRBJ1-4; v_call: TRBV5-1; d_call: .; clone_size: .; cdr3_nt: TGCGCCAGCAGCTTGGTAGGGCGTACGGGTGAAAAACTGTTTTTT; cdr3_aa: CASSLVGRTGEKLFF
j_call: TRBJ1-6; v_call: TRBV18; d_call: .; clone_size: .; cdr3_nt: TGTGCCAGCTCACCAACTCTGGGTAGCTCCTATAATTCACCCCTCCACTTT; cdr3_aa: CASSPTLGSSYNSPLHF
j_call: TRBJ2-6; v_call: TRBV4-3; d_call: .; clone_size: .; cdr3_nt: TGCGCCAGCAGCCATTCGGACCCGGGCCGCTCTGGGGCCAACGTCCTGACTTTC; cdr3_aa: CASSHSDPGRSGANVLTF
j_call: TRBJ2-7; v_call: TRBV6-5; d_call: .; clone_size: .; cdr3_nt: TGTGCCAGCAGTTACTCAACTCAGACACAACAACGCGAGCAGTACTTC; cdr3_aa: CASSYSTQTQQREQYF
j_call: TRBJ2-7; v_call: TRBV5-1; d_call: .; clone_size: .; cdr3_nt: TGCGCCAGCACCGGGGGTACAGGTCGTACGTACGAGCAGTACTTC; cdr3_aa: CASTGGTGRTYEQYF
j_call: TRBJ2-1; v_call: TRBV11-3; d_call: .; clone_size: .; cdr3_nt: TGTGCCAGCACCCCGGCCCCTACTAGCTCCTACAATGAGCAGTTCTTC; cdr3_aa: CASTPAPTSSYNEQFF
j_call: TRBJ2-5; v_call: TRBV25-1; d_call: TRBD2; clone_size: .; cdr3_nt: TGTGCCAGCAGTGAGTCGGACGGGGGGGCCGGTGGGACCCAGTACTTC; cdr3_aa: CASSESDGGAGGTQYF
j_call: TRBJ2-7; v_call: TRBV27; d_call: .; clone_size: .; cdr3_nt: TGTGCCAGCAGTTTAATGGGGGCAGCCGCTACCGAGCAGTACTTC; cdr3_aa: CASSLMGAAATEQYF
j_call: TRBJ1-1; v_call: TRBV15; d_call: .; clone_size: .; cdr3_nt: TGTGCCACCAGCAGAGATCGACCGGGGAACTGGCTTGAAGCTTTCTTT; cdr3_aa: CATSRDRPGNWLEAFF